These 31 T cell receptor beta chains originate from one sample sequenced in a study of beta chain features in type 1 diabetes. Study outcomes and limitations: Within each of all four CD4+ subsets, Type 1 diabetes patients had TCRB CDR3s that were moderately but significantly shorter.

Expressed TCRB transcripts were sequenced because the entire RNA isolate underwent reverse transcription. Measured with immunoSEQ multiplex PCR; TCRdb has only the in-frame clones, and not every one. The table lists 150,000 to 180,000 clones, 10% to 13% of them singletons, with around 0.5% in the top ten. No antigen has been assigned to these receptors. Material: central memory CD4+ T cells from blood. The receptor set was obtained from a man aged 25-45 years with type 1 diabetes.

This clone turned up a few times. The CDR3 sequence: CASSFRREHGYTF. In nucleotides, the CDR3 is TGTGCCAGCAGTTTTAGGAGGGAGCATGGCTACACCTTC. The chain is built from TRBV27 and TRBJ1-2; D gene ambiguous. With 3 bases removed from V and 6 bases from J, the gap between germline ends came to 11 bases. The CDR3 extends over 13 amino acids. The germline V gene has CDR1 MNHEY and CDR2 SMNVEV (reference sequence).

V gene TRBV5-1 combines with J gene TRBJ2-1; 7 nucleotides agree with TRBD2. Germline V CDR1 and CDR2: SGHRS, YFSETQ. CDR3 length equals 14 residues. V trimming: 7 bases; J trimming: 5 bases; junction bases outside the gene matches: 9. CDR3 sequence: CASFKSSGNNEQFF. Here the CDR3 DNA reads TGCGCCAGCTTTAAGTCTAGCGGAAACAATGAGCAGTTCTTC.

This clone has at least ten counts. CDR3 coding DNA: TGCGCCAGCAGCCAAGTACACGCTGGGGCCAACGTCCTGACTTTC. Amino acids: CASSQVHAGANVLTF. The V call is TRBV4-1, the J call TRBJ2-6; unclear D gene. Trimming removed 1 base from V and 2 bases from J, with 6 bases in between. The CDR3 is 15 amino acids. The germline V gene encodes CDR1 MGHRA and CDR2 YSYEKL.

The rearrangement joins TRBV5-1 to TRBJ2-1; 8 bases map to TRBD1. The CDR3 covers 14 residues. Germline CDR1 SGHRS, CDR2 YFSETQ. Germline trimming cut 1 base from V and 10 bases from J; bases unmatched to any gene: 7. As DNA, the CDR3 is TGCGCCAGCAGCTTGAGGCCCTCAGGGGGCGAGCAGTTCTTC. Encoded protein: CASSLRPSGGEQFF.

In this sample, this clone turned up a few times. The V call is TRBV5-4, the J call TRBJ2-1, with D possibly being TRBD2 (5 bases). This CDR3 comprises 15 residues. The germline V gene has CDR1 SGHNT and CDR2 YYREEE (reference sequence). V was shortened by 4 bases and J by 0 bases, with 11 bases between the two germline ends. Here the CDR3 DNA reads TGTGCCAGCAGCAACCGACTAAGCTCCTACAATGAGCAGTTCTTC. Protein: CASSNRLSSYNEQFF. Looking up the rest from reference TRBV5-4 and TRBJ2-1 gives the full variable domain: ETGVTQSPTHLIKTRGQQVTLRCSSQSGHNTVSWYQQALGQGPQFIFQYYREEENGRGNFPPRFSGLQFPNYSSELNVNALELDDSALYLCASSNRLSSYNEQFFGPGTRLTVL.

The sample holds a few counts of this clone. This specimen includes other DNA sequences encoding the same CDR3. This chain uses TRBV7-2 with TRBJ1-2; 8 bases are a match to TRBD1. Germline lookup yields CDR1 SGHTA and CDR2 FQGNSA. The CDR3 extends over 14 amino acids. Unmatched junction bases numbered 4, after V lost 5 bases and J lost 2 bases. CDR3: CASSPGQGNYGYTF. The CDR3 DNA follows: TGTGCCAGCAGCCCCGGACAGGGAAACTATGGCTACACCTTC.

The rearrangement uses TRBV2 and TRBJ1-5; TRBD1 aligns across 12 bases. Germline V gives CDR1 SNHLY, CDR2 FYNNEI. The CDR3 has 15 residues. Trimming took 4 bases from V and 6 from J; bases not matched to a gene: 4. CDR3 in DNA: TGTGCCAGCAGTGTTGGGACAGGGGGCAGTCAGCCCCAGCATTTT. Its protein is CASSVGTGGSQPQHF. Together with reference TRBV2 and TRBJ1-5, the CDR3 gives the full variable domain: EPEVTQTPSHQVTQMGQEVILRCVPISNHLYFYWYRQILGQKVEFLVSFYNNEISEKSEIFDDQFSVERPDGSNFTLKIRSTKLEDSAMYFCASSVGTGGSQPQHFGDGTRLSIL.

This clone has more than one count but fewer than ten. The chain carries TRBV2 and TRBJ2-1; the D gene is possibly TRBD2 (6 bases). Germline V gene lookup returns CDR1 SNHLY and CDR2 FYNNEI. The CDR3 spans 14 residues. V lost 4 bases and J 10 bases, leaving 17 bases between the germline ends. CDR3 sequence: CASSVGGDRGEQFF. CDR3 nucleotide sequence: TGTGCCAGCAGTGTCGGCGGGGACCGAGGGGAGCAGTTCTTC.

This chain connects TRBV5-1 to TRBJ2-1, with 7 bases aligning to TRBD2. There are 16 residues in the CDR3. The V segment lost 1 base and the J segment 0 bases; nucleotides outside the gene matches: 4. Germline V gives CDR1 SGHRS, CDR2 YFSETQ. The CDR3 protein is CASSLLGGSSYNEQFF. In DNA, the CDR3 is TGCGCCAGCAGCTTGCTGGGCGGGAGCTCCTACAATGAGCAGTTCTTC.

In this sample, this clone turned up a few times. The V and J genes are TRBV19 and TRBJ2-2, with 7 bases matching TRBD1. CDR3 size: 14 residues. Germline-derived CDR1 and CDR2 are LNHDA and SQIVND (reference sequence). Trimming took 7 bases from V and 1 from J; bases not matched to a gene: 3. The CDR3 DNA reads TGTGCCAGTAACAGGGGAAGGAACACCGGGGAGCTGTTTTTT. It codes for CASNRGRNTGELFF.

CDR3 in amino acids: CASSPGTPRDTQYF. In nucleotides, the CDR3 is TGTGCCAGCAGCCCCGGGACTCCTAGGGATACGCAGTATTTT. The V call is TRBV11-2, the J call TRBJ2-3; a weak D match, TRBD2 (6 bases). The CDR3 is 14 amino acids. Germline CDR1 is SGHAT and CDR2 is FQNNGV. Trimming stripped 5 bases from V and 6 bases from J, with 15 bases between. Full variable domain (remainder filled in from reference TRBV11-2 and TRBJ2-3): EAGVAQSPRYKIIEKRQSVAFWCNPISGHATLYWYQQILGQGPKLLIQFQNNGVVDDSQLPKDRFSAERLKGVDSTLKIQPAKLEDSAVYLCASSPGTPRDTQYFGPGTRLTVL.

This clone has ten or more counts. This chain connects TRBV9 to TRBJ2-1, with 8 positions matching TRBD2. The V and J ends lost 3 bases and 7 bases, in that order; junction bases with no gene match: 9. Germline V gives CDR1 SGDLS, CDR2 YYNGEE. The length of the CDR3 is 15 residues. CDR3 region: CASSAQSGSLNEQFF. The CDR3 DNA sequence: TGTGCCAGCAGCGCTCAGAGCGGGAGCTTGAATGAGCAGTTCTTC.

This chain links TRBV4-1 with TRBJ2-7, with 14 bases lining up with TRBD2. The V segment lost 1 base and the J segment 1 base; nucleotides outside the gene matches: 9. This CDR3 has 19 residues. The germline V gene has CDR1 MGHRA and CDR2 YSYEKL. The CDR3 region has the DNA TGCGCCAGCAGCCAAGGTTTATTTGGACTAGCGGGGGGATCCTACGAGCAGTACTTC. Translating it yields CASSQGLFGLAGGSYEQYF.

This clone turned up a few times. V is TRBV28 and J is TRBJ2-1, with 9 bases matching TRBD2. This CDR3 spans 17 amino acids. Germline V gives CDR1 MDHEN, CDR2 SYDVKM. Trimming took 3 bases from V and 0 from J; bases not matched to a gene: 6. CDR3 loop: CASSFGGSGSSYNEQFF. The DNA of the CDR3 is TGTGCCAGCAGTTTTGGGGGTAGCGGGAGCTCCTACAATGAGCAGTTCTTC.

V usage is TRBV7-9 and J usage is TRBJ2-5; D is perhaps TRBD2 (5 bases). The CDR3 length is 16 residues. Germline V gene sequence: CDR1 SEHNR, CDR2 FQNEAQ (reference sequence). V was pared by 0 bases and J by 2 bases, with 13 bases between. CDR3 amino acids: CASSLARSREQETQYF. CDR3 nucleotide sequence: TGTGCCAGCAGCTTAGCCCGTTCTCGGGAACAAGAGACCCAGTACTTC. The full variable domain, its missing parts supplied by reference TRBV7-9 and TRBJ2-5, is DTGVSQNPRHKITKRGQNVTFRCDPISEHNRLYWYRQTLGQGPEFLTYFQNEAQLEKSRLLSDRFSAERPKGSFSTLEIQRTEQGDSAMYLCASSLARSREQETQYFGPGTRLLVL.

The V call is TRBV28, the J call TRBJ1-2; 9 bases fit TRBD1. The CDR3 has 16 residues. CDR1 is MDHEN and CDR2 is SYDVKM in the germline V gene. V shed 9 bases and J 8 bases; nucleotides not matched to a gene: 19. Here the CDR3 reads CASETSGTGLAAGYTF. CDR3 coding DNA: TGTGCCAGTGAAACATCCGGGACAGGGCTAGCTGCAGGCTACACCTTC.

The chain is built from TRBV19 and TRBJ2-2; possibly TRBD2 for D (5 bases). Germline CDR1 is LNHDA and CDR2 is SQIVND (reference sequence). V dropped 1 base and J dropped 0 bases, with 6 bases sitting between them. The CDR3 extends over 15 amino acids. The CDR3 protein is CASSIGGTNTGELFF. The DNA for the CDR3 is TGTGCCAGTAGTATAGGAGGGACGAACACCGGGGAGCTGTTTTTT.

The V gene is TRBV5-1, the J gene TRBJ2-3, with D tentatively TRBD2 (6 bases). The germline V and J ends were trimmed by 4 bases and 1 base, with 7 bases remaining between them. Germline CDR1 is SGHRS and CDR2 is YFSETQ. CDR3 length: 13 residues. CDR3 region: CASSPGGTDTQYF. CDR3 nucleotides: TGCGCCAGCAGCCCGGGAGGCACAGATACGCAGTATTTT.

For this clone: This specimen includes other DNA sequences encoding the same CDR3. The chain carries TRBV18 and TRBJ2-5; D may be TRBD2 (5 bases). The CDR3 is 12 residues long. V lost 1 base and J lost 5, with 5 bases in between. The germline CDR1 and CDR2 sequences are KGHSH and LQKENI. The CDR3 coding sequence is TGTGCCAGCTCACCACGGGAGGAGACCCAGTACTTC. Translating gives CASSPREETQYF.

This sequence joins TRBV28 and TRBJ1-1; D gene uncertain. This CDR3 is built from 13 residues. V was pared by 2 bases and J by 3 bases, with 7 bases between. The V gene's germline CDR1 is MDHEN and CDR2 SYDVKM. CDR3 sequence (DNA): TGTGCCAGCAGTTTAAGGGAGGACACTGAAGCTTTCTTT. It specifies CASSLREDTEAFF. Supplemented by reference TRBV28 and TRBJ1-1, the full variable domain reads DVKVTQSSRYLVKRTGEKVFLECVQDMDHENMFWYRQDPGLGLRLIYFSYDVKMKEKGDIPEGYSVSREKKERFSLILESASTNQTSMYLCASSLREDTEAFFGQGTRLTVV.

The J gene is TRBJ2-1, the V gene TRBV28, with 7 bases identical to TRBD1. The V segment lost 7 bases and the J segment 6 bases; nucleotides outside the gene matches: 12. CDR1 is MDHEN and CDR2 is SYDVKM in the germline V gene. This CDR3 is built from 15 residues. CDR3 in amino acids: CASTPRDSSTNEQFF. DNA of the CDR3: TGTGCCAGCACCCCCCGGGACAGCTCTACCAATGAGCAGTTCTTC.

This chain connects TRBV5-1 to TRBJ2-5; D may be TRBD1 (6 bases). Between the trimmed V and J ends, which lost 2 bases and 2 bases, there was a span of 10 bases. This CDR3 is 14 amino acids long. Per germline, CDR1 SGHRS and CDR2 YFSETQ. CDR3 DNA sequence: TGCGCCAGCAGCTTTGGTGACAGGCAAGAGACCCAGTACTTC. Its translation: CASSFGDRQETQYF.

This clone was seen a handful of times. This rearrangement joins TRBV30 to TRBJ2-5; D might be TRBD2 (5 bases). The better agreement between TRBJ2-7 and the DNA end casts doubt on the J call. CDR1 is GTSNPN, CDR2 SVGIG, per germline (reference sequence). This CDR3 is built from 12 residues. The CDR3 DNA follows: TGTGCCTGGAGCCGGGGATCCTACGAGCAGTACTTC. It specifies CAWSRGSYEQYF.

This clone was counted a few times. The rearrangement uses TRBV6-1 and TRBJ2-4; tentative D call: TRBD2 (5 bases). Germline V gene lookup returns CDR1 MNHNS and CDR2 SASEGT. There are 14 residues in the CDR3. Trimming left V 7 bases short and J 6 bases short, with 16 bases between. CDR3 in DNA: TGTGCCAGCATTACGGGTCCGGCGGGAAACATTCAGTACTTC. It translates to CASITGPAGNIQYF.

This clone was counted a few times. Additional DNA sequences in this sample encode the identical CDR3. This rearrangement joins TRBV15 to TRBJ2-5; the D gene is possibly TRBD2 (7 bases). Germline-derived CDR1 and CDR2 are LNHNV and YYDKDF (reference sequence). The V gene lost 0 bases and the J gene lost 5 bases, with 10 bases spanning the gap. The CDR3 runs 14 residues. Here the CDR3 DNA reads TGTGCCACCAGCAGAGAGGGGGGGCGTGAGACCCAGTACTTC. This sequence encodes CATSREGGRETQYF.

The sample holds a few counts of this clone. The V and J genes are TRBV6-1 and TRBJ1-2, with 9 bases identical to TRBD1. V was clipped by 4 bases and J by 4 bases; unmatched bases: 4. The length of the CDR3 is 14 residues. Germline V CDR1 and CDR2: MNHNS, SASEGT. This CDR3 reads CASSGGQGVYGYTF. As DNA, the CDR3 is TGTGCCAGCAGTGGGGGACAGGGAGTCTATGGCTACACCTTC.

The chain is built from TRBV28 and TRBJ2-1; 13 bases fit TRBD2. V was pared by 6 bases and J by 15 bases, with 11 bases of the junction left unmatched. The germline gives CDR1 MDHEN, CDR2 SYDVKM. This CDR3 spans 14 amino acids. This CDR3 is CASRIGLAGAHRFF. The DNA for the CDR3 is TGTGCCAGCAGAATTGGACTAGCGGGAGCGCACCGGTTCTTC.

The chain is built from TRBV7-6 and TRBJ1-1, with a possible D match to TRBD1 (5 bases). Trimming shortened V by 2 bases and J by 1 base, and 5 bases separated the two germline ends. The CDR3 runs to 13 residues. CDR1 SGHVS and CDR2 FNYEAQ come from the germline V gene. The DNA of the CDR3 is TGTGCCAGCAGCTTACAGGGGAACACTGAAGCTTTCTTT. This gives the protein CASSLQGNTEAFF.

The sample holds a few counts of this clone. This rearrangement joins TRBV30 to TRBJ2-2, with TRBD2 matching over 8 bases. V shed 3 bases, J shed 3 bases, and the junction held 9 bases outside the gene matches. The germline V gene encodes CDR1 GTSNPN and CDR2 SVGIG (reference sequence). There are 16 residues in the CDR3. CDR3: CAWRSPLRGDTGELFF. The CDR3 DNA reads TGTGCCTGGAGGTCCCCTTTGCGGGGGGACACCGGGGAGCTGTTTTTT.

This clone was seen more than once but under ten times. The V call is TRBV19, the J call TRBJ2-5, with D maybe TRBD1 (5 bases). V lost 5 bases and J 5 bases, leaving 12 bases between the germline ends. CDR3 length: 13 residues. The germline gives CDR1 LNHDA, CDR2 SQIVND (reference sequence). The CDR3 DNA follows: TGTGCCAGTAGTCCGAGACAGTTGGAGACCCAGTACTTC. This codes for CASSPRQLETQYF. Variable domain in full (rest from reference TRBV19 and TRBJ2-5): DGGITQSPKYLFRKEGQNVTLSCEQNLNHDAMYWYRQDPGQGLRLIYYSQIVNDFQKGDIAEGYSVSREKKESFPLTVTSAQKNPTAFYLCASSPRQLETQYFGPGTRLLVL.

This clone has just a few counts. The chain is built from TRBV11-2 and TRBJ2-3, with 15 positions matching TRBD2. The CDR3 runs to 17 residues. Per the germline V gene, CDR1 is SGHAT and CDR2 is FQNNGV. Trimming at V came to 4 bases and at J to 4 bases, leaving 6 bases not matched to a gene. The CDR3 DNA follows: TGTGCCAGCAGCTACGGACTAGCGGGAGGGTTGTCAGATACGCAGTATTTT. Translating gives CASSYGLAGGLSDTQYF.